These 9 T cell receptor beta chains were all obtained from the same sample, sequenced in a study of cytomegalovirus exposure and HLA in healthy donors. Method: immunoSEQ multiplex PCR; TCRdb's copy keeps in-frame clones and lacks some. Of 150,000 to 200,000 clones listed, roughly nine tenths are singletons. Specimen: PBMCs. These receptor sequences come from a woman aged 18-29 years in good health and CMV-seropositive.

The V and J genes are TRBV6-1 and TRBJ2-5; TRBD1 matches at 9 bases. The J segment lost 5 bases and the V segment lost 6 bases, leaving 7 bases of the junction unmatched. This CDR3 is built from 14 residues. Germline V gene lookup returns CDR1 MNHNS and CDR2 SASEGT. The DNA for the CDR3 is TGTGCCAGCAGCCGGGACAGGGCGAGGGAGACCCAGTACTTC. Its protein is CASSRDRARETQYF.

J is TRBJ2-5 and V is TRBV7-8; tentatively, D is TRBD2 (6 bases). The CDR3 loop spans 14 amino acids. CDR1 is SGHVS, CDR2 FQNEAQ, per germline. The ends were cut back, 3 bases at V and 4 bases at J, with 12 bases in the middle. The CDR3 spells CASSFSGGAETQYF. CDR3 DNA sequence: TGTGCCAGCAGCTTCAGTGGAGGGGCAGAGACCCAGTACTTC.

The J gene is TRBJ2-1, the V gene TRBV11-2; tentative D call: TRBD1 (7 bases). The germline CDR1 and CDR2 sequences are SGHAT and FQNNGV. The CDR3 spans 14 residues. The V gene lost 11 bases and the J gene lost 8 bases, with 22 bases spanning the gap. CDR3 nucleotides: TGTGCCGCACGCCGCATAGCCAGGGGGGATGAGCAGTTCTTC. It encodes CAARRIARGDEQFF.

This clone was counted a single time. V and J are TRBV5-6 and TRBJ2-1; 8 nucleotides line up with TRBD2. The CDR3 length is 13 residues. Trimming cost V 3 bases and J 6 bases; bases outside gene matches: 2. CDR1 and CDR2 from the germline V gene are SGHDT and YYEEEE. The CDR3 sequence is CASSSGLANEQFF. In DNA form, the CDR3 reads TGTGCCAGCAGCTCTGGACTAGCCAATGAGCAGTTCTTC.

The chain is built from TRBV4-1 and TRBJ1-1, with 10 bases matching TRBD1. Germline V gene sequence: CDR1 MGHRA, CDR2 YSYEKL. V lost 3 bases and J lost 3; bases outside the gene matches: 13. This CDR3 is 18 amino acids long. CDR3 protein: CASSHVYRDRGMDTEAFF. CDR3 sequence (DNA): TGCGCCAGCAGCCACGTATACCGGGACAGGGGTATGGACACTGAAGCTTTCTTT.

This chain joins TRBV23-1 and TRBJ1-5, with 12 bases that match TRBD1. TRBV23-1 is annotated as an ORF whose role is uncertain. The CDR3 loop spans 18 amino acids. The junction had 11 bases not matched to a gene; V was cut back by 3 bases and J by 5 bases. The CDR3 nucleotides are TGCGCCAGCAGTCACGTCGGGACAGGGGGCCGTATCGATCAGCCCCAGCATTTT. Translated, it gives CASSHVGTGGRIDQPQHF.

This clone was counted only a few times. The chain has TRBV6-4 and TRBJ1-1; 8 nucleotides agree with TRBD1. The CDR3 spans 15 residues. The trim removed 5 bases at V and 2 bases at J, leaving 7 bases unmatched. CDR1 is MRHNA, CDR2 SNTAGT, per germline. In DNA form, the CDR3 reads TGTGCCAGCAGTCCAGGGGGCGAGTTCAACACTGAAGCTTTCTTT. It codes for CASSPGGEFNTEAFF.

The V and J genes are TRBV6-5 and TRBJ1-1, with D perhaps TRBD1 (5 bases). CDR3 length: 15 amino acids. Trimming stripped 6 bases from V and 4 bases from J, with 18 bases between. Per the germline V gene, CDR1 is MNHEY and CDR2 is SVGAGI. The chain's CDR3 is CASSRPGGVGTEAFF. CDR3 nucleotide sequence: TGTGCCAGCAGCCGGCCCGGGGGGGTAGGCACTGAAGCTTTCTTT.

V gene TRBV5-5 combines with J gene TRBJ2-1, with D uncertain. V was trimmed by 3 bases and J by 6 bases, leaving 13 bases between them. Germline V CDR1 and CDR2: SGHKS, YYEKEE (reference sequence). This CDR3 is 14 amino acids long. The CDR3 coding sequence is TGTGCCAGCAGCTCTAGATCCTTACCCAATGAGCAGTTCTTC. Protein sequence: CASSSRSLPNEQFF.